The clone carrying this T cell receptor (beta chain) is medium-sized by share. The data were obtained in a study of neurological immune-mediated disorders. CDR1 is DFQATT and CDR2 is SNEGSKA in the germline V gene (reference sequence). With V trimmed by 2 bases and J by 5 bases, 21 bases remained unmatched. The CDR3 totals 20 residues. It was by 5'RACE with 10-nucleotide random UMIs that the cDNA was made. TCRdb called the 5' RACE reads again in MiXCR, with one record for every CDR3 protein. The sample comprises about 78,000 distinct CDR3 sequences, around 4.6% of which are singletons, and less than 2.5% rests with the top ten.

The source material was PBMCs. This receptor was obtained from a woman aged 25 to 39 with multiple sclerosis. This chain links TRBV20-1 with TRBJ2-5, with 12 bases matching TRBD2. CDR3 DNA sequence: TGCAGTGCTAGAACGGCGGGTCCACCTCTAGCGGGGGGGATGAGGGAGACCCAGTACTTC. Translating it yields CSARTAGPPLAGGMRETQYF.